These 10 T cell receptor beta chains were sequenced from one sample in a study of blood T cell repertoires in COVID-19 (dated by TCRdb to 2018 to 2021). Library preparation employed the immunoSEQ multiplex PCR assay. This immuneACCESS table, as held by TCRdb, lists in-frame sequences with V and J called but not all clones. Of the missing ones, under half trace to an unresolved V gene in checked studies; the others have no known cause. The sample yields tens of thousands of clones; 80% to 95% were counted once. The ten largest clonotypes hold 2.5% to 4% of the sample. The sample consisted of peripheral blood. The receptors here all came from a human donor in a cohort sampled during active COVID-19.

This clone was counted a single time. The junction shows a germline mismatch at one end, possibly a read error. The chain combines TRBV4-2 with TRBJ2-7; tentative D call: TRBD2 (6 bases). This CDR3 is built from 16 residues. Germline V gives CDR1 LGHNA, CDR2 YNFKEQ. The CDR3 region has the DNA TGTGCCAGCAGTCTGGGACTCGCGGATCAAGGGTACGGGCAGTACTTC. Translation: CASSLGLADQGYGQYF.

This clone turned up a few times. The V gene is TRBV2, the J gene TRBJ1-1, with D perhaps TRBD1 (5 bases). Trimming removed 11 bases at V and 3 bases at J, with 13 bases between. The V gene's germline CDR1 is SNHLY and CDR2 FYNNEI. This CDR3 contains 12 residues. CDR3 in DNA: TGTGCCGCAGGGATTGAAGACACTGAAGCTTTCTTT. It translates to CAAGIEDTEAFF.

This chain uses TRBV19 with TRBJ2-7, with 7 bases lining up with TRBD1. The germline V gene has CDR1 LNHDA and CDR2 SQIVND (reference sequence). The CDR3 runs 13 residues. V was clipped by 8 bases and J by 8 bases; unmatched bases: 12. CDR3 DNA: TGTGCCAGTTCTAGGACAGGTCCTACGCAGCAGTACTTC. The encoded protein is CASSRTGPTQQYF.

The chain combines TRBV7-6 with TRBJ2-1; 8 bases agree with TRBD2. The V gene's germline CDR1 is SGHVS and CDR2 FNYEAQ. V trimming: 6 bases; J trimming: 7 bases; junction bases outside the gene matches: 17. The length of the CDR3 is 17 residues. In DNA, the CDR3 is TGTGCCAGCAGTCCGGTGTTGGCGGGAGGCGGGTCGAATGAGCAGTTCTTC. The encoded protein is CASSPVLAGGGSNEQFF.

This clone was counted only a few times. The chain employs TRBV21-1 and TRBJ1-5; the D call of TRBD1 is as the table states it, not checked on the DNA. TRBV21-1 is reported as a pseudogene. The length of the CDR3 is 12 residues. The chain's CDR3 is CASSRDREPQHF. CDR3 bases: TGTGCCAGCAGCCGGGACAGGGAGCCCCAGCATTTT.

The chain has TRBV11-2 and TRBJ2-1; 7 bases align to TRBD2. CDR3 length: 16 residues. Germline V gives CDR1 SGHAT, CDR2 FQNNGV. Trimming took 0 bases from V and 0 from J; bases not matched to a gene: 2. The CDR3 sequence is CASSLEGGSSYNEQFF. As DNA, the CDR3 is TGTGCCAGCAGCTTAGAGGGCGGGAGCTCCTACAATGAGCAGTTCTTC.

V usage is TRBV24-1 and J usage is TRBJ1-1; D gene uncertain. Germline values: CDR1 KGHDR, CDR2 SFDVKD. Trimming shortened V by 4 bases and J by 5 bases, and 13 bases separated the two germline ends. CDR3 size: 14 residues. The CDR3 DNA reads TGTGCCACCAGTGACCAGAGGTACGGGACTGAAGCTTTCTTT. Encoded protein: CATSDQRYGTEAFF.

This sequence joins TRBV7-3 and TRBJ2-3, with 8 bases that match TRBD1. The trim removed 5 bases at V and 9 bases at J, leaving 7 bases unmatched. The CDR3 spans 13 residues. The germline CDR1 and CDR2 sequences are SGHTA and FQGTGA. CDR3 region: CASSPTGVGTQYF. The CDR3, as DNA: TGTGCCAGCAGCCCGACAGGGGTAGGCACGCAGTATTTT.

CDR3 loop: CATSDPTSGRRTDTQYF. As DNA, the CDR3 is TGTGCCACCAGTGACCCGACTAGCGGGAGAAGGACAGATACGCAGTATTTT. This chain connects TRBV24-1 to TRBJ2-3, with 12 bases fitting TRBD2. Trimming removed 4 bases from V and 3 bases from J; junction bases left unmatched: 7. There are 17 residues in the CDR3. Germline V gives CDR1 KGHDR, CDR2 SFDVKD.

V usage is TRBV6-2 or TRBV6-3 and J usage is TRBJ2-7; 7 positions agree with TRBD1. The germline V gene has CDR1 MNHEY and CDR2 SVGEGT. The CDR3 spans 13 residues. V shed 4 bases, J shed 5 bases, and the junction held 5 bases outside the gene matches. The CDR3 region is CASSLDRAHEQYF. The CDR3 nucleotides are TGTGCCAGCAGTTTAGACAGGGCCCACGAGCAGTACTTC.